Listed here are 9 T cell receptor beta chains from one sample, sequenced in a study of cytomegalovirus exposure and HLA in healthy donors. With 60 Vbeta and 13 Jbeta primers, the PCR was carried out. The method was immunoSEQ multiplex PCR; TCRdb's version includes in-frame clones alone and lacks a portion of them. The table lists around 91,000 clones, 84% of them singletons. Sequencing was done on a sample of PBMCs. The source of these receptors is a man younger than 30 in good health and CMV-seronegative.

The V call is TRBV19, the J call TRBJ1-2; 7 bases line up with TRBD1. J was trimmed by 7 bases and V by 7 bases; bases with no gene match: 9. Germline lookup yields CDR1 LNHDA and CDR2 SQIVND (reference sequence). CDR3 size: 13 residues. In DNA, the CDR3 is TGTGCCAGTAACCGGGGACAGTCGACTGGCTACACCTTC. It is translated as CASNRGQSTGYTF.

This rearrangement joins TRBV30 to TRBJ2-7; TRBD1 is a possible D gene (6 bases). From germline, CDR1 is GTSNPN and CDR2 SVGIG (reference sequence). The CDR3 is made up of 11 amino acids. V lost 5 bases and J lost 3, with 8 bases in between. CDR3 nucleotides: TGTGCCTGGCGGACAGTCTACGAGCAGTACTTC. It encodes CAWRTVYEQYF.

V and J are TRBV19 and TRBJ1-2; 8 bases fit TRBD1. The V segment lost 5 bases and the J segment 3 bases; nucleotides outside the gene matches: 8. The germline V gene encodes CDR1 LNHDA and CDR2 SQIVND (reference sequence). The CDR3 runs 15 residues. The CDR3 reads CASSVTGEEDYGYTF. Here the CDR3 DNA reads TGTGCCAGTAGTGTGACAGGGGAGGAGGACTATGGCTACACCTTC.

This clone appeared once. The V and J genes are TRBV27 and TRBJ2-7; a possible D gene is TRBD2 (6 bases). The V gene's germline CDR1 is MNHEY and CDR2 SMNVEV (reference sequence). The length of the CDR3 is 14 residues. Deletions cut 4 bases from V and 7 bases from J, with 17 bases between. CDR3 coding DNA: TGTGCCAGCAGTTCCGGGGTAGCGGACTTAGAGCAGTACTTC. Protein sequence: CASSSGVADLEQYF.

This rearrangement joins TRBV30 to TRBJ2-5, with a tentative D call TRBD2 (5 bases). Germline values: CDR1 GTSNPN, CDR2 SVGIG (reference sequence). The CDR3 length is 14 residues. V was shortened by 5 bases and J by 3 bases, with 16 bases between the two germline ends. The CDR3 DNA reads as TGTGCCTGGGACCCTGTGGCGGGTAAAGAGACCCAGTACTTC. It codes for CAWDPVAGKETQYF.

The rearrangement links TRBV7-2 to TRBJ1-6; weak D call: TRBD1 (5 bases). The CDR3 spans 15 residues. The germline gives CDR1 SGHTA, CDR2 FQGNSA. Trimming left V 1 base short and J 10 bases short, with 14 bases between. CDR3 in DNA: TGTGCCAGCAGCTTAGAGACAGAGGTGAGGTCACCCCTCCACTTT. Translated: CASSLETEVRSPLHF.

The chain carries TRBV19 and TRBJ1-5, with D tentatively TRBD1 (6 bases). The germline V and J ends were trimmed by 8 bases and 4 bases, with 18 bases remaining between them. Germline V CDR1 and CDR2: LNHDA, SQIVND (reference sequence). The CDR3 contains 15 residues. This CDR3 reads CASQKDRGGNQPQHF. The CDR3 nucleotides read TGTGCCAGTCAAAAGGATAGGGGGGGTAATCAGCCCCAGCATTTT.

The V and J genes are TRBV5-1 and TRBJ2-1; D is possibly TRBD1 (5 bases). Trimming stripped 0 bases from V and 7 bases from J, with 8 bases between. Germline-derived CDR1 and CDR2 are SGHRS and YFSETQ. This CDR3 contains 13 residues. The CDR3 region has the DNA TGCGCCAGCAGCTTGGCACAGGTAAATGAGCAGTTCTTC. Protein: CASSLAQVNEQFF.

The CDR3 spells CASSTREATNEKLFF. Written as DNA, the CDR3 is TGTGCCAGCAGCACCCGGGAAGCAACTAATGAAAAACTGTTTTTT. The chain joins TRBV5-4 to TRBJ1-4, with D unclear. Deletions cut 4 bases from V and 0 bases from J, with 10 bases between. Germline V CDR1 and CDR2: SGHNT, YYREEE (reference sequence). The CDR3 is made up of 15 amino acids.